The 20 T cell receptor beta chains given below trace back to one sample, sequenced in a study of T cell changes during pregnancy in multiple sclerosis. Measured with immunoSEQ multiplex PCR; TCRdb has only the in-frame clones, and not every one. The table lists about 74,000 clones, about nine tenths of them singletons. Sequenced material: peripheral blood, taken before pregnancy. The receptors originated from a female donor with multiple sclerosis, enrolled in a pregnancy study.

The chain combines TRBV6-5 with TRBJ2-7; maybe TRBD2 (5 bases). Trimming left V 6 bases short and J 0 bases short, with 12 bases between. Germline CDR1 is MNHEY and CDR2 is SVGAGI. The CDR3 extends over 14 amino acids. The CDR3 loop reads CASSRGRVSYEQYF. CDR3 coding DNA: TGTGCCAGCAGCAGAGGGCGGGTCTCCTACGAGCAGTACTTC.

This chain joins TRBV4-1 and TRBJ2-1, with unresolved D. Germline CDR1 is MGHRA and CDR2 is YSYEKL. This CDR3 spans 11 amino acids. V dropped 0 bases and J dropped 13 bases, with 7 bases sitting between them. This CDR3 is CASSQERSQFF. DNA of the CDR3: TGCGCCAGCAGCCAAGAGCGGTCCCAGTTCTTC.

CDR3 coding DNA: TGTGCCAGCAGTGTTATGTGGGACAGTGAAGAAAAACTGTTTTTT. Protein: CASSVMWDSEEKLFF. The chain employs TRBV6-1 and TRBJ1-4; TRBD1 aligns across 7 bases. Germline V gene data show CDR1 as MNHNS and CDR2 as SASEGT. The CDR3 sequence is 15 residues long. The V gene end was trimmed by 4 bases and the J gene end by 8 bases; junction bases not matched to a gene: 10.

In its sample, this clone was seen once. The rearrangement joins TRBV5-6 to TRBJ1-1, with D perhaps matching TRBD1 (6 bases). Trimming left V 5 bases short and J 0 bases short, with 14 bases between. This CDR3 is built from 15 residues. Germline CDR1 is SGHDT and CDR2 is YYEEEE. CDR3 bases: TGTGCCAGCAGTCCTCTGGGGGCAATGAACACTGAAGCTTTCTTT. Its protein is CASSPLGAMNTEAFF.

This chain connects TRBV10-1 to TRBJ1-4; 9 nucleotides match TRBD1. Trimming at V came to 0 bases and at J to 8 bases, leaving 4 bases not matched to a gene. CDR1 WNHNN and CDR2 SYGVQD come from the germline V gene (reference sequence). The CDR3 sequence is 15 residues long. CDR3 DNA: TGCGCCAGCAGTGAGTCGACCGGGACAGGGGAAAAACTGTTTTTT. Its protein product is CASSESTGTGEKLFF.

CDR3 residues: CASSLDPTSGRFLDEQFF. The CDR3 DNA follows: TGTGCCAGCAGCTTAGACCCTACTAGCGGGAGGTTCCTAGATGAGCAGTTCTTC. This chain uses TRBV7-6 with TRBJ2-1; 12 nucleotides match TRBD2. The V gene end was trimmed by 1 base and the J gene end by 8 bases; junction bases not matched to a gene: 12. The CDR3 sequence is 18 residues long. Germline V gives CDR1 SGHVS, CDR2 FNYEAQ.

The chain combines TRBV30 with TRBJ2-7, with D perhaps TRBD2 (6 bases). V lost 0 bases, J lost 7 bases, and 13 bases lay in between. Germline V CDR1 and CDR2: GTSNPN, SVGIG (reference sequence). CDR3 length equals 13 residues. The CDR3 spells CAWSVQGGMEQYF. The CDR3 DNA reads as TGTGCCTGGAGTGTACAAGGAGGGATGGAGCAGTACTTC.

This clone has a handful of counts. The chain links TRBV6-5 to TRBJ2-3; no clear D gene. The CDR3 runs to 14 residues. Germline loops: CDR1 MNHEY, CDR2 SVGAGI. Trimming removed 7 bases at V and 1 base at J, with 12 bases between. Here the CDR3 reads CASKSVLGTDTQYF. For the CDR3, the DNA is TGTGCCAGCAAAAGCGTACTTGGCACAGATACGCAGTATTTT.

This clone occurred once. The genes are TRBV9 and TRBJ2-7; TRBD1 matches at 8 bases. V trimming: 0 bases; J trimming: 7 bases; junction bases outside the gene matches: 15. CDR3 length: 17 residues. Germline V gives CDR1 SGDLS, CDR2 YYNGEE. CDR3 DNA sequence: TGTGCCAGCAGCGTAGCTCACCCGGGGCAGGGGGCAGGGGAGCAGTACTTC. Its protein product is CASSVAHPGQGAGEQYF.

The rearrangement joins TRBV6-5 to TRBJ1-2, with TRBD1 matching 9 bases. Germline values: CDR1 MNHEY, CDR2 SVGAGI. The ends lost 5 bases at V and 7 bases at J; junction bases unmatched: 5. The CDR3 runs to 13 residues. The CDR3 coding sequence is TGTGCCAGCAGTCCCTGGACAGGGGTTGGCTACACCTTC. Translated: CASSPWTGVGYTF.

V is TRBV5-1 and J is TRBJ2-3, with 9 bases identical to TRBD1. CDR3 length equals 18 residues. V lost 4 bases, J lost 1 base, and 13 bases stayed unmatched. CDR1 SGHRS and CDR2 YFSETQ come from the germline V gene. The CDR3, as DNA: TGCGCCAGCAGCCGACTACTTACAGGGGGCTTCGGCACAGATACGCAGTATTTT. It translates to CASSRLLTGGFGTDTQYF.

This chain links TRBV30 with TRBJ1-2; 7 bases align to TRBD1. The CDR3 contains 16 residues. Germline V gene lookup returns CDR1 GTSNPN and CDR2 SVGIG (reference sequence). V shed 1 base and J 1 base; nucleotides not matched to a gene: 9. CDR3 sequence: CAWSALMRDSNYGYTF. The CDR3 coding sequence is TGTGCCTGGAGTGCCCTCATGCGGGACAGTAACTATGGCTACACCTTC.

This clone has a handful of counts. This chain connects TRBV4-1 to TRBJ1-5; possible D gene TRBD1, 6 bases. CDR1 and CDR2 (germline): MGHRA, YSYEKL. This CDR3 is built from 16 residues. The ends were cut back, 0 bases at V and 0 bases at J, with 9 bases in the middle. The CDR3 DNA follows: TGCGCCAGCAGCCAAGAAAGGACAGCTAGCAATCAGCCCCAGCATTTT. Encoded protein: CASSQERTASNQPQHF.

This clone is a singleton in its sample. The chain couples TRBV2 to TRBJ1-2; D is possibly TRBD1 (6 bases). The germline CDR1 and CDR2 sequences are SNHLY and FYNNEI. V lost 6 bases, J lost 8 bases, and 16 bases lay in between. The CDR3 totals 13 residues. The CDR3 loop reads CASSEPWTEGYTF. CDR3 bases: TGTGCCAGCAGCGAGCCGTGGACAGAAGGCTACACCTTC.

The DNA for the CDR3 is TGTGCCTGGAGTGCCACTTTTACTAGCGGGGAGGAGACCCAGTACTTC. This codes for CAWSATFTSGEETQYF. This chain joins TRBV30 and TRBJ2-5, with 10 bases aligning to TRBD2. V gave up 1 base and J gave up 5 bases; unmatched junction bases: 10. The CDR3 sequence is 16 residues long. From germline, CDR1 is GTSNPN and CDR2 SVGIG (reference sequence).

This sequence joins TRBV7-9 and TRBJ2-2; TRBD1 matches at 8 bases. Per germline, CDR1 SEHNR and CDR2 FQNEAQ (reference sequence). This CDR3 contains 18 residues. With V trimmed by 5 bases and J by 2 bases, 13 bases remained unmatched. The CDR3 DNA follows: TGTGCCAGCAGCGTGACAGGGGCCCTGCACCCCAACACCGGGGAGCTGTTTTTT. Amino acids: CASSVTGALHPNTGELFF.

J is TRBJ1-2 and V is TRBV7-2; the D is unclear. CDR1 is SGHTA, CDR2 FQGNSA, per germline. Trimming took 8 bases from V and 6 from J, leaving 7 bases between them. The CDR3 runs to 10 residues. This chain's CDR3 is CASQENGYTF. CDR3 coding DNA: TGTGCCAGCCAGGAAAATGGCTACACCTTC.

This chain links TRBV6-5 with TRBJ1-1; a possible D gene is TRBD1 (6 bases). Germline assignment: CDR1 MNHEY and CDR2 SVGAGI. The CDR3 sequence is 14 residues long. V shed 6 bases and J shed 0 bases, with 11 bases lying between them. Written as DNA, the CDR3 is TGTGCCAGCAGGGGGGACATACTGAACACTGAAGCTTTCTTT. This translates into CASRGDILNTEAFF.

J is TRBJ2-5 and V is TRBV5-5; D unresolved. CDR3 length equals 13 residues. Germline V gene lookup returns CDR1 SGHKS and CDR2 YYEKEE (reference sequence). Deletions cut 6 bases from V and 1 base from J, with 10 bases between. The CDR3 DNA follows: TGTGCCAGCACCCGACGGAGCCAAGAGACCCAGTACTTC. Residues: CASTRRSQETQYF.

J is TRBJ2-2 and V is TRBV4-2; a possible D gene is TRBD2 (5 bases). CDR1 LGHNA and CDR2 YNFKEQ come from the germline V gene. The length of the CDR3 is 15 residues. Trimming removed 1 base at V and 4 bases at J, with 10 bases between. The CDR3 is CASSQGLGGTGELFF. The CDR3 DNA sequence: TGTGCCAGCAGCCAAGGGCTCGGAGGCACCGGGGAGCTGTTTTTT.